These 12 T cell receptor gamma chains came from one sample sequenced in a study of gamma-delta T cells after stem cell transplantation. TCRdb processed the RT-PCR reads again with the CATT caller. The data hold 950 to 1,500 gamma-chain clones, with around 17% observed a single time. The specimen was gamma-delta T cells. The receptors stem from a human donor. It is not recorded whose cells these are; they may come from a transplant donor.

V usage is TRGV2 and J usage is TRGJ1 or TRGJ2. From germline, CDR1 is EGSNGY and CDR2 YDSYNSKV. The CDR3 has 13 amino acids. V gave up 1 base and J gave up 2 bases; unmatched junction bases: 2. The CDR3: CATWDGDYYKKLF. The CDR3 DNA reads TGTGCCACCTGGGACGGAGATTATTATAAGAAACTCTTT.

Within the sample, this clone is large (0.1 to 1%). V is TRGV3 and J is TRGJ1 or TRGJ2. After removal of 1 base from V and 4 bases from J, the junction contained 4 bases not matched to a gene. Germline-derived CDR1 and CDR2 are VTNTFY and YDVSTARD (reference sequence). The CDR3 spans 13 residues. The CDR3 nucleotides are TGTGCCACCTGGGACAGTTTGTATTATAAGAAACTCTTT. It codes for CATWDSLYYKKLF.

The rearrangement links TRGV4 to TRGJ1 or TRGJ2. The CDR3 covers 14 residues. Germline loops: CDR1 EGSTGY, CDR2 YDSYTSSV. J was trimmed by 5 bases and V by 0 bases; bases with no gene match: 7. The CDR3 here is CATWDGPEDYKKLF. The CDR3 DNA sequence: TGTGCCACCTGGGATGGGCCGGAGGATTATAAGAAACTCTTT.

This clone was seen only a few times. This chain links TRGV9 with TRGJP1. The germline V gene has CDR1 GITISATS and CDR2 ISYDGTV (reference sequence). The CDR3 length is 16 residues. Trimming at V came to 2 bases and at J to 3 bases, leaving 9 bases not matched to a gene. This CDR3 is CALWEAHGATGWFKIF. The CDR3 region has the DNA TGTGCCTTGTGGGAGGCGCACGGTGCCACTGGTTGGTTCAAGATATTT.

Within the sample, this clone is large. This chain joins TRGV2 and TRGJP2. This CDR3 contains 15 residues. Germline V gene data show CDR1 as EGSNGY and CDR2 as YDSYNSKV. The J segment lost 7 bases and the V segment lost 1 base, leaving 9 bases of the junction unmatched. CDR3 DNA sequence: TGTGCCACCTGGGACGGCCCAGGCCTTGATTGGATCAAGACGTTT. Its translation: CATWDGPGLDWIKTF.

The chain couples TRGV9 to TRGJ1 or TRGJ2. The V gene's germline CDR1 is GITISATS and CDR2 ISYDGTV (reference sequence). Trimming took 4 bases from V and 4 from J; bases not matched to a gene: 4. The CDR3 covers 12 residues. The CDR3 DNA reads TGTGCCTTGTGGGAATGGTATTATAAGAAACTCTTT. The encoded protein is CALWEWYYKKLF.

A word on this clone: One end of the junction fails to match germline, which may point to a read error. The V gene is TRGV3, the J gene TRGJ1 or TRGJ2. This CDR3 contains 15 residues. Germline loops: CDR1 VTNTFY, CDR2 YDVSTARD (reference sequence). The CDR3 here is CATWVRLGTYYKKLF. The CDR3 bases are TGTGCCACCTGGGTCAGGCTGGGGACTTATTATAAGAAACTCTTT.

This clone qualifies as large. This chain links TRGV2 with TRGJP1. Germline lookup yields CDR1 EGSNGY and CDR2 YDSYNSKV. The V segment lost 1 base and the J segment 1 base; nucleotides outside the gene matches: 0. The length of the CDR3 is 14 residues. The CDR3 is CATWDGTTGWFKIF. CDR3 coding DNA: TGTGCCACCTGGGACGGTACCACTGGTTGGTTCAAGATATTT.

Only a few counts were recorded for this clone. The chain links TRGV5 to TRGJP1. CDR3 size: 15 residues. CDR1 VINAFY and CDR2 YDVSNSKD come from the germline V gene. V lost 0 bases, J lost 6 bases, and 7 bases stayed unmatched. CDR3 sequence reads: CATWDRRGAGWFKIF. CDR3 in DNA: TGTGCCACCTGGGACAGGCGGGGGGCTGGTTGGTTCAAGATATTT.

This clone qualifies as large. The chain uses TRGV3 and TRGJP. The CDR3 runs 16 residues. Germline V gene data show CDR1 as VTNTFY and CDR2 as YDVSTARD (reference sequence). V lost 4 bases, J lost 9 bases, and 9 bases stayed unmatched. The CDR3 DNA reads TGTGCCACCTGGGATGAACGCAGGTTGGGCAAAAAAATCAAGGTATTT. Encoded protein: CATWDERRLGKKIKVF.

This clone appeared a few times. V is TRGV4 and J is TRGJP1. The CDR3 loop spans 13 amino acids. Germline V gene data show CDR1 as EGSTGY and CDR2 as YDSYTSSV. V dropped 5 bases and J dropped 4; count of bases not matched to a gene: 4. CDR3 residues: CATWALTGWFKIF. CDR3 in DNA: TGTGCCACCTGGGCCCTCACTGGTTGGTTCAAGATATTT.

The chain recombines TRGV4 with TRGJ1 or TRGJ2. Germline assignment: CDR1 EGSTGY and CDR2 YDSYTSSV. The CDR3 has 13 amino acids. Germline trimming cut 5 bases from V and 3 bases from J; bases unmatched to any gene: 7. The CDR3 DNA follows: TGTGCCACCTGGGGTCCGTTTTATTATAAGAAACTCTTT. Its translation: CATWGPFYYKKLF.